This T cell receptor beta chain was sequenced for a study of identical twins. After template switching added a universal primer site, the resulting cDNA carried unique molecular identifiers. From the 5' RACE reads, TCRdb called clonotypes with MiXCR, one entry per CDR3 protein. The data contain hundreds of thousands of distinct CDR3 sequences, 5.5% to 7.5% of them singletons. This CDR3 contains 14 residues. Germline V lookup: CDR1 MDHEN, CDR2 SYDVKM. J gave up 4 bases and V 8 bases, and 8 bases lay outside the gene matches. Study findings and constraints: Insertions were fewer in abundant cord blood beta clonotypes, whereas memory repertoires showed none of this pattern. Model-predicted out-of-frame TCR alpha sharing fell below observed values in monozygotic twins. Interpretation of the results relied on cross-sectional statistical analysis and not on following the same donors.

This clonotype was found many times. Its antigen is undetermined. The source material was naive T cells sorted from blood. The receptor was derived from a man aged 18 to 29 in good health. The gene calls are TRBV28 and TRBJ2-1; 7 positions match TRBD2. The CDR3 spells CASWDGTIYNEQFF. CDR3 sequence (DNA): TGTGCCAGCTGGGATGGGACTATATACAATGAGCAGTTCTTC.